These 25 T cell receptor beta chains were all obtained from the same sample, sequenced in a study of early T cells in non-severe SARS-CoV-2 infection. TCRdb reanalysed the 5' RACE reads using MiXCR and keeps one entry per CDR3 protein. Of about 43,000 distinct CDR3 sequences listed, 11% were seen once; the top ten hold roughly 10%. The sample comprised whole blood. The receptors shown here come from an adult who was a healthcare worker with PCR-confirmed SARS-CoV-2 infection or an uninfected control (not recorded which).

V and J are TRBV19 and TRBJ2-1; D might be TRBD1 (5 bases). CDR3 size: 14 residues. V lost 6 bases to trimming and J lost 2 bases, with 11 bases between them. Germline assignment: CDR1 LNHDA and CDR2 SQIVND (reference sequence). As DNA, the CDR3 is TGTGCCAGTAGGGCAGGGCTAACCTACAATGAGCAGTTCTTC. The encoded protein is CASRAGLTYNEQFF.

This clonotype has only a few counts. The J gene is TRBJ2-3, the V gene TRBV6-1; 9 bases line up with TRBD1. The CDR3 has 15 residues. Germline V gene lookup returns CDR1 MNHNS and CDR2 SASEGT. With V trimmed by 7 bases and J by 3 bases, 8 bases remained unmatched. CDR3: CASTPRGTGTDTQYF. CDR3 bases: TGTGCCAGCACTCCCCGAGGGACAGGGACAGATACGCAGTATTTT.

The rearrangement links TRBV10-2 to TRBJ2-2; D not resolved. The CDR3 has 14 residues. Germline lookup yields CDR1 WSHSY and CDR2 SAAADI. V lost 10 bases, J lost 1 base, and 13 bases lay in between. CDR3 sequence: CATPGALNTGELFF. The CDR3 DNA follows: TGCGCCACCCCGGGTGCGCTGAACACCGGGGAGCTGTTTTTT.

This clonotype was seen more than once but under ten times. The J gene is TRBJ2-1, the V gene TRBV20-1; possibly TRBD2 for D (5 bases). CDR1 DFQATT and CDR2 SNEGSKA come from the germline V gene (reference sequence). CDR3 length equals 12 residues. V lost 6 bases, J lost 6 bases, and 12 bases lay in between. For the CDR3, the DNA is TGCAGTGCAACGAGGACTCTCAATGAGCAGTTCTTC. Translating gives CSATRTLNEQFF.

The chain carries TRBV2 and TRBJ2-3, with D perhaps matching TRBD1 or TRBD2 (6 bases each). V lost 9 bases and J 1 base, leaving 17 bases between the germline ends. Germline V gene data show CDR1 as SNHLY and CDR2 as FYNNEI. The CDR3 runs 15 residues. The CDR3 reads CASRGTTSGTDTQYF. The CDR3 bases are TGTGCCAGTCGGGGGACAACCTCTGGCACAGATACGCAGTATTTT.

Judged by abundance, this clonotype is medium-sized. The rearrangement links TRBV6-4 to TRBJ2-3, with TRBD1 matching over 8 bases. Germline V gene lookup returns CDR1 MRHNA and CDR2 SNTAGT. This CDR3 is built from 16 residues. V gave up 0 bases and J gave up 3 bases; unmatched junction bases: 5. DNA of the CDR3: TGTGCCAGCAGTGACTCACTAGGGACAGGAACAGATACGCAGTATTTT. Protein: CASSDSLGTGTDTQYF.

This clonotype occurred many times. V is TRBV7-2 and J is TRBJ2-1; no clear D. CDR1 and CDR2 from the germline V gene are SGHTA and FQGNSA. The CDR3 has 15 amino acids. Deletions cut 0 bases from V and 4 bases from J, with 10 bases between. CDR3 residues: CASSLADRAYNEQFF. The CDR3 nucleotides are TGTGCCAGCAGCTTAGCCGACCGGGCGTACAATGAGCAGTTCTTC.

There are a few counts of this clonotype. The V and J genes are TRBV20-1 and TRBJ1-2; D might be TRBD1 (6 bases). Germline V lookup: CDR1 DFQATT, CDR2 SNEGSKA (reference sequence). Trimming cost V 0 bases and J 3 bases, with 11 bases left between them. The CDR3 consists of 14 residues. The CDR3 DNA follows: TGCAGTGCTAGAGATGGCCAGGGGCACTATGGCTACACCTTC. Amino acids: CSARDGQGHYGYTF.

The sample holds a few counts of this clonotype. The CDR3 bases are TGTGCCAGCAGCCAAGGACAGGCAGATACGCAGTATTTT. Amino acid sequence: CASSQGQADTQYF. The rearrangement links TRBV3-1 to TRBJ2-3, with D perhaps TRBD1 (6 bases). V gave up 1 base and J gave up 4 bases, with 6 bases separating them. Germline V gene sequence: CDR1 LGHDT, CDR2 YNNKEL (reference sequence). The CDR3 extends over 13 amino acids.

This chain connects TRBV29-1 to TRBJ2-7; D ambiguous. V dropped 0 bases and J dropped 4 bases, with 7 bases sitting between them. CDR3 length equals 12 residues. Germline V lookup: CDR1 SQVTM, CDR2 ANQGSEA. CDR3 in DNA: TGCAGCGTTGAAGAATCAAATTACGAGCAGTACTTC. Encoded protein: CSVEESNYEQYF.

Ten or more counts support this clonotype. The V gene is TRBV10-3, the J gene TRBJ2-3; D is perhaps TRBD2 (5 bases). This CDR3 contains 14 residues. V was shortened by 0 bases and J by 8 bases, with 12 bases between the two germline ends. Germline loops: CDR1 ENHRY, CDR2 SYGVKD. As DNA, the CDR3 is TGTGCCATCAGTGAGTCCCGAGCGGCGATTACGCAGTATTTT. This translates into CAISESRAAITQYF.

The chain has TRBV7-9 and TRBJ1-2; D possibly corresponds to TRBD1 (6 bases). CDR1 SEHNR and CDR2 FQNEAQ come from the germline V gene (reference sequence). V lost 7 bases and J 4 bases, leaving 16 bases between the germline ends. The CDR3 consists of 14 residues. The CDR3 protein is CASTRTANVYGYTF. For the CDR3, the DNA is TGTGCCAGCACTCGGACAGCGAACGTCTATGGCTACACCTTC.

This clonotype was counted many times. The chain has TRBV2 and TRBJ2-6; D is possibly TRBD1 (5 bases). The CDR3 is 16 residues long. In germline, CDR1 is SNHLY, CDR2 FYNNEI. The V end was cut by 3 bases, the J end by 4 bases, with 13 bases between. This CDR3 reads CASSDDSWIGANVLTF. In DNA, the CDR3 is TGTGCCAGCAGTGATGACAGTTGGATAGGGGCCAACGTCCTGACTTTC.

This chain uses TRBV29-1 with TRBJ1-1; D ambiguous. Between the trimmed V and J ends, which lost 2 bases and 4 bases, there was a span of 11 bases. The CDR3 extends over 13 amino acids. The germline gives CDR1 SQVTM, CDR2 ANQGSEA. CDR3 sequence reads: CSVENPRVTEAFF. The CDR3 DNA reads TGCAGCGTTGAAAACCCCCGTGTCACTGAAGCTTTCTTT.

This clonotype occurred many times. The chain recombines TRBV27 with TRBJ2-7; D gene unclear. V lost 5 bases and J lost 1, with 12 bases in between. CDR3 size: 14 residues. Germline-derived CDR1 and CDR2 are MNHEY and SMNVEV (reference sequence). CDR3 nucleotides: TGTGCCAGCAGTCCGCCTACTGGGTCCTACGAGCAGTACTTC. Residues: CASSPPTGSYEQYF.

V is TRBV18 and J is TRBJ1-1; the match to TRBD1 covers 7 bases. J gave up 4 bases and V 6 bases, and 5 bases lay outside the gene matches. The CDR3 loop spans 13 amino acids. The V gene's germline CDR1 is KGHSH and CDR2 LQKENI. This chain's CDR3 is CASSSTGSTEAFF. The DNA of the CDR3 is TGTGCCAGCTCGTCGACAGGGAGCACTGAAGCTTTCTTT.

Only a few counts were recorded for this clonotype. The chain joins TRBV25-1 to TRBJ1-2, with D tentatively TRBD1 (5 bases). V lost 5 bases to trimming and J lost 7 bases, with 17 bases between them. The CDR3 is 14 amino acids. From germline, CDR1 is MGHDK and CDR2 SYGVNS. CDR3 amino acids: CASSTPPGRGGYTF. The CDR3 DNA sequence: TGTGCCAGCAGTACTCCCCCAGGGCGTGGTGGCTACACCTTC.

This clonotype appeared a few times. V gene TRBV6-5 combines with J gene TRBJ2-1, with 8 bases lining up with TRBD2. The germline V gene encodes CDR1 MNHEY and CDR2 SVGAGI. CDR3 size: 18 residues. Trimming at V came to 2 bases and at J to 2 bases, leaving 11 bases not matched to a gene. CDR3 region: CASSYGGGGGKTYNEQFF. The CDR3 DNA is TGTGCCAGCAGTTACGGAGGTGGCGGGGGGAAAACCTACAATGAGCAGTTCTTC.

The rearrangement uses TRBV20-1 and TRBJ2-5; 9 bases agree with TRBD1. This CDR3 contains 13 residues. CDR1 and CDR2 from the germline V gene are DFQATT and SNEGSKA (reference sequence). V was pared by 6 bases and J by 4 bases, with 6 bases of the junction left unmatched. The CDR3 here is CSATTTGGETQYF. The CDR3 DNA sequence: TGCAGTGCCACAACGACAGGGGGAGAGACCCAGTACTTC.

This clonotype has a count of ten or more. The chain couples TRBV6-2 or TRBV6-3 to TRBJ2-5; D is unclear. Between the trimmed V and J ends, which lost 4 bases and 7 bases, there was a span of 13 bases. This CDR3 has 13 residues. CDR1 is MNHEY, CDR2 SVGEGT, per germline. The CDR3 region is CASSSQDPRTQYF. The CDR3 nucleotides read TGTGCCAGCAGTTCCCAGGACCCCAGGACCCAGTACTTC.

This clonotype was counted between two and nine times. The CDR3 DNA reads TGTGCCTGGAAGGGCTTTGGTGAAGCTTTCTTT. This encodes CAWKGFGEAFF. V and J are TRBV30 and TRBJ1-1; unclear D gene. Germline V gene lookup returns CDR1 GTSNPN and CDR2 SVGIG (reference sequence). With 4 bases removed from V and 7 bases from J, the gap between germline ends came to 10 bases. The CDR3 runs to 11 residues.

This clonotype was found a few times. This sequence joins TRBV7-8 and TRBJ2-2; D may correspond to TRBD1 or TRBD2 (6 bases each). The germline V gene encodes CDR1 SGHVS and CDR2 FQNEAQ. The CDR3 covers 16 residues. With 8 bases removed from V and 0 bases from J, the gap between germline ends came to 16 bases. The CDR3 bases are TGTGCCAGCGTATCGGTGGGGGGCTCGAACACCGGGGAGCTGTTTTTT. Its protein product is CASVSVGGSNTGELFF.

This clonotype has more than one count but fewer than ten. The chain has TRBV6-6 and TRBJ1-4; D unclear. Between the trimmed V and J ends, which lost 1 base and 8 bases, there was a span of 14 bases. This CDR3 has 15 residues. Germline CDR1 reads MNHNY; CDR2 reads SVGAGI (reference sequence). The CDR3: CASSYFSGGGEKLFF. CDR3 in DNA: TGTGCCAGCAGTTACTTTTCGGGCGGAGGGGAAAAACTGTTTTTT.

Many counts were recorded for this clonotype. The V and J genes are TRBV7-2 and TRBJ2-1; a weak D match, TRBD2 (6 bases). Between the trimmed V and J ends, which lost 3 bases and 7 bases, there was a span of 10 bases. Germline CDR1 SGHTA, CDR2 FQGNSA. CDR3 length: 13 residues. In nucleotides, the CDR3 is TGTGCCAGCAGCTTTACGGGGGTGAATGAGCAGTTCTTC. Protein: CASSFTGVNEQFF. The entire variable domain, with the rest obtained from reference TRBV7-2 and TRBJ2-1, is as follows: GAGVSQSPSNKVTEKGKDVELRCDPISGHTALYWYRQSLGQGLEFLIYFQGNSAPDKSGLPSDRFSAERTGGSVSTLTIQRTQQEDSAVYLCASSFTGVNEQFFGPGTRLTVL.

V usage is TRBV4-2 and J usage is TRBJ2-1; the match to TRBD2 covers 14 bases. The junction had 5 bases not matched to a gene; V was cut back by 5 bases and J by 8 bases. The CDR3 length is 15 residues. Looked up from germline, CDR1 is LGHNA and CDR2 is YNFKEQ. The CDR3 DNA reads TGTGCCAGCAGCTTCGGGACTAGCGGGGGCGATGAGCAGTTCTTC. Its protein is CASSFGTSGGDEQFF.